This T cell receptor (beta chain) came from a study of human versus mouse CDR3 diversity and MHC coevolution. CDR3 length: 15 amino acids. The germline CDR1 and CDR2 sequences are MNHEY and SVGAGI. The J segment lost 7 bases and the V segment lost 8 bases, leaving 12 bases of the junction unmatched. The method was immunoSEQ multiplex PCR; TCRdb's version includes in-frame clones alone and lacks a portion of them. The sample includes roughly 80,000 clones, about 94% of them seen just once. The sample comprised naive CD4+ T cells from blood. Sample subset: CD45RO-negative CD62L-positive naive CD4 T cells. This chain uses TRBV6-5 with TRBJ2-7; TRBD1 aligns across 12 bases. The source is a person aged 30-70 years in good health. The DNA for the CDR3 is TGTGCCAGCCTGGACCCGGGACAGGGGGCGGAGGAGCAGTACTTC. It specifies CASLDPGQGAEEQYF.